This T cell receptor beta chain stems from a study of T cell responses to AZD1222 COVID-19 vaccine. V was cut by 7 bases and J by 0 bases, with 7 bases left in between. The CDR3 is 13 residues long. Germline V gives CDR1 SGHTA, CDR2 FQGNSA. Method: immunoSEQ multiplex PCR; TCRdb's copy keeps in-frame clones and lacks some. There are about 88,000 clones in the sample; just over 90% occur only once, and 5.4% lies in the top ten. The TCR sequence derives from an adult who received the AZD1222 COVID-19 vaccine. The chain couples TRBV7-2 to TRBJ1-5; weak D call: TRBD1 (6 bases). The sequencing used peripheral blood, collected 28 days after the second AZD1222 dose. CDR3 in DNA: TGTGCCAGCAACAGGGATAGCAATCAGCCCCAGCATTTT. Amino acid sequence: CASNRDSNQPQHF.